The T cell receptor beta chain under discussion was sequenced for a study of shared clonotypes between healthy human individuals. Broader study findings: Sampling was confined to blood; repertoires within tissues likely differ. Represented diversity, genetic and exposure-history alike, was limited by few donors. Generation probabilities of non-shared clonotypes were lower (relative to those shared by all four donors).

CDR3 size: 13 residues. The germline CDR1 and CDR2 sequences are LGHNA and YSLEER. CD8 cells classed as naive were CD45RO-negative and positively selected for CCR7, excluding terminally differentiated effector memory CD45RA+ cells. Original methodology: Junction-only sequences without quality scores were provided by ImmunoSEQ, so filtering was different. This table comes from immunoSEQ multiplex PCR, and its TCRdb copy is limited to in-frame clones, with some not included. For V, J and clone size, that table is used; D and trimming come from the DNA. The sample has a few million clones; just over 90% are singletons. Comment on this clone: Antigen: not known. One end of the junction varies from germline; a read error may be responsible.

This sequence joins TRBV4-3 and TRBJ2-5; TRBD1 agrees at 8 bases. The last part of the DNA fits TRBJ2-7 better; the J call may be wrong. The source material was naive CD8+ T cells from PBMCs. The clonotype was recovered from a man aged 18 to 29 in good health. Some clones in this sample may be carry-over from other donors' samples. CDR3 residues: CASSEDRGHEQYF. Written as DNA, the CDR3 is TGCGCCAGCAGCGAAGACAGGGGCCACGAGCAGTACTTC.